This T cell receptor beta chain comes out of a study of shared clonotypes between healthy human individuals. Germline CDR1 SGHRS, CDR2 YFSETQ. The CDR3 sequence is 14 residues long. Trimming cost V 4 bases and J 2 bases, with 13 bases left between them. In the case of this clone: Antigen specificity is unknown.

Several immunoSEQ 96-well plates shared each subset's DNA, each plate a replicate. Clones were read by immunoSEQ multiplex PCR, and TCRdb kept only the in-frame ones, dropping some. The sample holds 2 million to 2.5 million clones, almost 96% seen once. Study-level points and caveats: Represented genetic and exposure-history diversity was restricted by having few donors. Only blood was sampled, and tissue TCR repertoires likely differ from blood ones. Sharing across four donors was highest in naive CD4 (roughly 5%) and lowest in memory CD8 (roughly 0.4%).

The rearrangement links TRBV5-1 to TRBJ2-7; D call uncertain. Sequencing was done on a sample of naive CD4+ T cells sorted from blood. The subset denotes: CD45RA+ positively selected. The sequence was obtained from a man between 18 and 29 years old in good health. The CDR3 spells CASSARGETYEQYF. The DNA of the CDR3 is TGCGCCAGCAGCGCCCGTGGGGAAACCTACGAGCAGTACTTC.